What follows are 22 T cell receptor beta chains derived from one specimen sequenced in a study of post-analysis software for immune sequencing data. Broader study findings: TRBV5-6, TRBV5-1 and TRBV20-1 were among roughly 5 TRBV segments more frequent in patients than controls.

For these TCRs, the target antigens are not known. Unique-molecular-identifier-tagged TCR beta cDNA libraries were used. Using its own MiXCR run on the PCR reads, TCRdb lists one record per CDR3 protein. The table includes 450,000 to 650,000 distinct CDR3 sequences, 44% detected once. Sequencing was performed on blood. The receptor set was obtained from a girl aged 5 to 17 with multiple sclerosis.

V gene TRBV4-1 combines with J gene TRBJ1-1; 7 positions match TRBD1. The J segment lost 4 bases and the V segment lost 4 bases, leaving 12 bases of the junction unmatched. This CDR3 has 16 residues. Germline assignment: CDR1 MGHRA and CDR2 YSYEKL. The CDR3 DNA reads as TGCGCCAGCAGCCTCGGAAGAGGGGGCAGGGGCACTGAAGCTTTCTTT. This translates into CASSLGRGGRGTEAFF.

The rearrangement joins TRBV6-5 to TRBJ2-6, with 7 bases aligning to TRBD1. CDR3 length equals 17 residues. J was trimmed by 0 bases and V by 2 bases; bases with no gene match: 4. Germline V gene lookup returns CDR1 MNHEY and CDR2 SVGAGI. CDR3 sequence: CASSYPTGASGANVLTF. The CDR3 DNA reads TGTGCCAGCAGTTACCCAACAGGGGCCTCTGGGGCCAACGTCCTGACTTTC.

This clonotype was found once. This sequence joins TRBV29-1 and TRBJ2-3; TRBD1 matches at 11 bases. In germline, CDR1 is SQVTM, CDR2 ANQGSEA. Trimming took 7 bases from V and 2 from J; bases not matched to a gene: 5. This CDR3 spans 14 amino acids. The CDR3 loop is CSGGQGVITDTQYF. As DNA, the CDR3 is TGCAGCGGGGGACAGGGGGTGATCACAGATACGCAGTATTTT.

The chain links TRBV20-1 to TRBJ2-4; 7 bases match TRBD2. Per the germline V gene, CDR1 is DFQATT and CDR2 is SNEGSKA (reference sequence). The CDR3 totals 13 residues. The trim removed 3 bases at V and 7 bases at J, leaving 6 bases unmatched. DNA of the CDR3: TGCAGTGCTAGGGGGGACTATTGGAACATTCAGTACTTC. Translated: CSARGDYWNIQYF.

This clonotype was found a few times. V gene TRBV12-3 or TRBV12-4 combines with J gene TRBJ2-1; either TRBD1 or TRBD2 may fit D (6 bases each). There are 15 residues in the CDR3. Trimming removed 7 bases from V and 3 bases from J, with 16 bases in between. The CDR3 bases are TGTGCCAGCAACCGAGAGGGGGGAGGCTACAATGAGCAGTTCTTC. Its protein product is CASNREGGGYNEQFF.

The chain has TRBV7-9 and TRBJ1-1; weak D call: TRBD1 (5 bases). This CDR3 comprises 13 residues. Trimming took off 1 base at V and 10 bases at J, with 13 bases between the two ends. From germline, CDR1 is SEHNR and CDR2 FQNEAQ (reference sequence). The CDR3 here is CASSLGLGLGAFF. CDR3 nucleotides: TGTGCCAGCAGCTTAGGACTGGGGCTGGGAGCTTTCTTT.

The rearrangement uses TRBV24-1 and TRBJ2-1; 7 nucleotides align to TRBD1. J was trimmed by 0 bases and V by 3 bases; bases with no gene match: 4. The germline V gene encodes CDR1 KGHDR and CDR2 SFDVKD. The CDR3 spans 16 residues. This chain's CDR3 is CATSDAQGSSYNEQFF. The CDR3, as DNA: TGTGCCACCAGTGATGCACAGGGGAGCTCCTACAATGAGCAGTTCTTC.

This clonotype was observed a handful of times. The V call is TRBV29-1, the J call TRBJ2-7, with 11 bases identical to TRBD2. The better agreement between TRBJ2-5 and the DNA end casts doubt on the J call. The germline gives CDR1 SQVTM, CDR2 ANQGSEA. This CDR3 is built from 14 residues. CDR3: CSVVGLAGGETQYF. CDR3 nucleotide sequence: TGCAGCGTTGTCGGCCTAGCGGGGGGTGAGACCCAGTACTTC.

In its sample, this clonotype was seen a few times. The chain has TRBV7-9 and TRBJ2-1; D is undetermined. The CDR3 is 15 residues long. Deletions cut 5 bases from V and 2 bases from J, with 13 bases between. CDR1 is SEHNR, CDR2 FQNEAQ, per germline (reference sequence). The CDR3 region is CASSLLGVPYNEQFF. In DNA form, the CDR3 reads TGTGCCAGCAGCCTCCTGGGCGTCCCCTACAATGAGCAGTTCTTC.

This clonotype has just one count. The gene calls are TRBV6-4 and TRBJ1-1; D ambiguous. This CDR3 contains 13 residues. V lost 4 bases, J lost 1 base, and 7 bases lay in between. CDR1 and CDR2 from the germline V gene are MRHNA and SNTAGT. CDR3 in DNA: TGTGCCAGCAGTGCCCGACAGAACACTGAAGCTTTCTTT. It codes for CASSARQNTEAFF.

The chain couples TRBV7-9 to TRBJ1-2; D may be TRBD1 (5 bases). Trimming took off 1 base at V and 6 bases at J, with 12 bases between the two ends. The CDR3 runs 14 residues. The V gene's germline CDR1 is SEHNR and CDR2 FQNEAQ (reference sequence). The CDR3 loop reads CASSLEGKGNGYTF. The DNA for the CDR3 is TGTGCCAGCAGCTTAGAGGGGAAGGGAAATGGCTACACCTTC. The complete variable domain, with remaining parts taken from reference TRBV7-9 and TRBJ1-2, reads DTGVSQNPRHKITKRGQNVTFRCDPISEHNRLYWYRQTLGQGPEFLTYFQNEAQLEKSRLLSDRFSAERPKGSFSTLEIQRTEQGDSAMYLCASSLEGKGNGYTFGSGTRLTVV.

Worth noting for this clonotype: A much larger clone is a single base away; this may be a read error. The chain combines TRBV10-3 with TRBJ1-5, with TRBD1 identical over 9 bases. The CDR3 covers 17 residues. Germline CDR1 reads ENHRY; CDR2 reads SYGVKD. V shed 5 bases, J shed 2 bases, and the junction held 10 bases outside the gene matches. DNA of the CDR3: TGTGCCATCAGTAGGGGCCAGGACAGGGGTGGCAATCAGCCCCAGCATTTT. Its translation is CAISRGQDRGGNQPQHF.

This clonotype was seen more than once but under ten times. The chain has TRBV13 and TRBJ2-4; D gene uncertain. CDR1 and CDR2 from the germline V gene are PRHDT and FYEKMQ (reference sequence). Trimming left V 4 bases short and J 5 bases short, with 12 bases between. The CDR3 has 14 residues. The CDR3 bases are TGTGCCAGCAGCTCTCCGGACCTAGAAAACATTCAGTACTTC. It specifies CASSSPDLENIQYF.

This clonotype has only a few counts. The chain links TRBV29-1 to TRBJ2-7, with D possibly matching TRBD2 (7 bases). Germline V gene sequence: CDR1 SQVTM, CDR2 ANQGSEA. The CDR3 is 14 amino acids. Deletions cut 5 bases from V and 1 base from J, with 15 bases between. CDR3 bases: TGCAGCGTTTCACGGGGGGCAGGGTCCTACGAGCAGTACTTC. This encodes CSVSRGAGSYEQYF.

In the case of this clonotype: One end of the junction is discordant with germline, which a read error may explain. This rearrangement joins TRBV12-3 or TRBV12-4 to TRBJ2-7, with TRBD2 as a possible D gene (6 bases). The closer fit of TRBJ2-5 to the DNA end suggests the J call may be wrong. CDR3 length: 15 amino acids. In DNA form, the CDR3 reads TGTGCCAGCAGACCTCTGGCGGGACCGCAAGGGACCCAGTACTTC. This encodes CASRPLAGPQGTQYF.

The chain is built from TRBV12-3 or TRBV12-4 and TRBJ1-2; D might be TRBD1 (5 bases). V was clipped by 2 bases and J by 6 bases, with 10 bases between them. The CDR3 spans 13 residues. The CDR3 DNA follows: TGTGCCAGCAGTTTAAGGGGATTTCATGGCTACACCTTC. Its translation is CASSLRGFHGYTF.

The chain has TRBV27 and TRBJ2-5; 7 bases map to TRBD1. Losses at the gene ends were 5 bases for V and 5 bases for J; bases not matched to a gene: 14. Germline CDR1 is MNHEY and CDR2 is SMNVEV (reference sequence). The CDR3 is made up of 16 amino acids. CDR3 loop: CASSQEPTGRSETQYF. In DNA, the CDR3 is TGTGCCAGCAGTCAAGAACCGACAGGGCGAAGCGAGACCCAGTACTTC.

The V call is TRBV19, the J call TRBJ2-7; no clear D. Between the trimmed V and J ends, which lost 4 bases and 6 bases, there was a span of 7 bases. Germline V gene data show CDR1 as LNHDA and CDR2 as SQIVND (reference sequence). The CDR3 length is 11 residues. The CDR3 sequence: CASSTPFEQYF. The CDR3 coding sequence is TGTGCCAGTAGTACGCCCTTCGAGCAGTACTTC.

The CDR3 DNA reads TGTGCCAGCAGCTTAAAGCCCGCAACTAATGAAAAACTGTTTTTT. It codes for CASSLKPATNEKLFF. V is TRBV7-9 and J is TRBJ1-4; no firm D call. This CDR3 contains 15 residues. The V end lost 2 bases, the J end lost 0 bases, and 7 bases lay between the germline ends. Per germline, CDR1 SEHNR and CDR2 FQNEAQ (reference sequence).

The CDR3 reads CASSLEGKYYEQFF. CDR3 DNA: TGCGCCAGCAGCTTGGAAGGGAAATACTACGAGCAGTTCTTC. The V gene is TRBV5-1, the J gene TRBJ2-7; the D is unclear. The J call is in doubt because the DNA end fits TRBJ2-1 better. Germline V gives CDR1 SGHRS, CDR2 YFSETQ. This CDR3 has 14 residues.

CDR3 in amino acids: CASSFPQGEIAEAFF. The CDR3 nucleotides read TGCGCCAGCAGCTTCCCACAGGGGGAGATAGCTGAAGCTTTCTTT. This chain connects TRBV5-1 to TRBJ1-1; 8 bases are shared with TRBD1. V gave up 2 bases and J gave up 6 bases; unmatched junction bases: 9. CDR3 size: 15 residues. Germline CDR1 is SGHRS and CDR2 is YFSETQ.

CDR3 region: CASSSTSAQETQYF. The CDR3 nucleotides read TGTGCCAGCAGCTCGACTAGCGCGCAAGAGACCCAGTACTTC. The chain is built from TRBV7-2 and TRBJ2-5; TRBD2 agrees at 8 bases. Germline V CDR1 and CDR2: SGHTA, FQGNSA. V trimming: 4 bases; J trimming: 2 bases; junction bases outside the gene matches: 3. The CDR3 spans 14 residues.